Listed below are T cell receptor beta chains from one sample, sequenced in a study of blood T cell repertoires in COVID-19. The assay was immunoSEQ multiplex PCR, and TCRdb's table has in-frame clones only and misses some. The sample shows 68,000 or so clones, roughly 88% of them seen only once. Sequenced material: peripheral blood. The source is a man between 65 and 85 years old with active or convalescent COVID-19. CDR3s include the opening cysteine and the closing phenylalanine or tryptophan. A D gene is named only where the DNA matches it firmly. Rows give clone size only sometimes, using once, few, many, or a class for an expanded clone.

TRBD1	TRBJ1-1	TRBV6-5	.	CASRRTGGDRTEAFF	TGTGCCAGCAGGAGGACAGGGGGCGATAGGACTGAAGCTTTCTTT
TRBD1	TRBJ1-2	TRBV5-1	.	CASKPGTGATNYGYTF	TGCGCCAGCAAACCCGGGACAGGGGCAACTAACTATGGCTACACCTTC
.	TRBJ2-2	TRBV6-1	.	CASSEHRANTGELFF	TGTGCCAGCAGTGAACACAGGGCCAACACCGGGGAGCTGTTTTTT
TRBD1	TRBJ1-1	TRBV11-3	.	CASSLTGGGNTEAFF	TGTGCCAGCAGCTTAACAGGGGGTGGGAACACTGAAGCTTTCTTT
TRBD2	TRBJ2-7	TRBV4-2	.	CASSGTSNHEQYF	TGTGCCAGCAGCGGGACTAGTAACCACGAGCAGTACTTC
.	TRBJ1-3	TRBV3-1/TRBV3-2	.	CASSPKLSTSTSGNTIYF	TGTGCCAGCAGCCCAAAACTATCCACATCCACCTCGGGAAACACCATATATTTT
TRBD2	TRBJ2-2	TRBV5-1	once	CASSWTSGNTGELFF	TGCGCCAGCAGCTGGACTAGCGGAAACACCGGGGAGCTGTTTTTT
TRBD1	TRBJ1-1	TRBV5-1	.	CASSLAEAGGLGTEAFF	TGCGCCAGCAGCTTGGCCGAGGCAGGGGGTCTAGGCACTGAAGCTTTCTTT
TRBD2	TRBJ2-5	TRBV2	.	CASSETSGGSVTQYF	TGTGCCAGCAGTGAGACTAGCGGGGGGTCGGTGACCCAGTACTTC
TRBD2	TRBJ2-2	TRBV6-6	.	CASSPEAGGPGELFF	TGTGCCAGCAGTCCAGAAGCGGGGGGGCCCGGGGAGCTGTTTTTT
.	TRBJ2-3	TRBV7-3	.	CASKAVPSTDTQYF	TGTGCCAGCAAGGCGGTTCCTAGCACAGATACGCAGTATTTT
TRBD1	TRBJ2-2	TRBV30	.	CAFPPGQSLGGELFF	TGTGCCTTTCCCCCGGGACAGAGCCTCGGAGGGGAGCTGTTTTTT
.	TRBJ1-5	TRBV27	.	CASSFSPRQPQHF	TGTGCCAGCAGTTTCTCTCCGCGACAGCCCCAGCATTTT
.	TRBJ2-5	TRBV5-4	.	CASSQGAGAETQYF	TGTGCCAGCAGCCAAGGGGCGGGGGCGGAGACCCAGTACTTC
TRBD2	TRBJ2-7	TRBV3-1/TRBV3-2	.	CASSGTTSTEQYF	TGTGCCAGCAGTGGGACTACCTCTACCGAGCAGTACTTC
.	TRBJ2-7	TRBV18	.	CASSPGRFYEQYF	TGTGCCAGCTCACCGGGCAGGTTCTACGAGCAGTACTTC
TRBD1	TRBJ1-2	TRBV19	.	CASSRDRVVSVVGYTF	TGTGCCAGTAGTAGGGACAGGGTGGTTTCGGTTGTCGGCTACACCTTC
TRBD2	TRBJ2-7	TRBV30	few	CAWRSRTSGSYEQYF	TGTGCCTGGAGATCCAGGACTAGCGGTTCCTACGAGCAGTACTTC
TRBD1	TRBJ2-5	TRBV7-3	.	CASSGGQASGETQYF	TGTGCCAGCAGCGGGGGACAGGCCAGCGGGGAGACCCAGTACTTC
TRBD1	TRBJ1-1	TRBV6-5	.	CASTMGQGDTEAFF	TGTGCCAGCACCATGGGACAGGGGGACACTGAAGCTTTCTTT
TRBD1	TRBJ2-7	TRBV11-2	.	CASSLSPGTALYEQYF	TGTGCCAGCAGCTTATCCCCCGGGACAGCACTCTACGAGCAGTACTTC
.	TRBJ1-6	TRBV7-9	.	CASSTEQGQPLHF	TGTGCCAGCAGCACAGAACAGGGACAACCCCTCCACTTT
.	TRBJ1-3	TRBV19	.	CASRPPGGYF	TGTGCCAGTCGCCCCCCCGGAGGGTATTTT
.	TRBJ1-2	TRBV11-3	.	CASSLRGGDYGYTF	TGTGCCAGCAGCCTCCGGGGGGGCGACTATGGCTACACCTTC
TRBD1	TRBJ2-1	TRBV5-1	.	CASSLSTGGSNEQFF	TGCGCCAGCAGCTTATCGACAGGGGGAAGCAATGAGCAGTTCTTC
TRBD1	TRBJ1-4	TRBV3-1/TRBV3-2	.	CASSQLPGTGREKLFF	TGTGCCAGCAGCCAGTTACCGGGGACAGGGCGTGAAAAACTGTTTTTT
.	TRBJ2-3	TRBV7-2	once	CASSLGGGATDTQYF	TGTGCCAGCAGCTTAGGCGGAGGGGCTACAGATACGCAGTATTTT
.	TRBJ1-1	TRBV18	.	CASSLIARSGDTEAFF	TGTGCCAGCTCACTAATAGCGCGGTCAGGGGACACTGAAGCTTTCTTT
TRBD2	TRBJ2-7	TRBV5-1	.	CASSGGLAGGPLSYEQYF	TGCGCCAGCAGCGGGGGACTAGCGGGAGGACCACTCTCCTACGAGCAGTACTTC
TRBD1	TRBJ1-5	TRBV19	.	CASSAKQGARQPQHF	TGTGCCAGTAGTGCCAAACAGGGGGCGAGGCAGCCCCAGCATTTT
TRBD2	TRBJ2-5	TRBV7-2	.	CASSSGTSRGETQYF	TGTGCCAGCAGCTCAGGGACTAGTCGAGGAGAGACCCAGTACTTC
.	TRBJ2-1	TRBV15	.	CATSRDLGSPTYNEQFF	TGTGCCACCAGCAGAGATCTGGGGAGCCCCACCTACAATGAGCAGTTCTTC
.	TRBJ1-2	TRBV18	.	CASSPRTVGVYGYTF	TGTGCCAGCTCACCTCGGACAGTTGGGGTATATGGCTACACCTTC
TRBD1	TRBJ2-7	TRBV6-5	.	CASSLGQGPYEQYF	TGTGCCAGCAGTCTAGGACAGGGACCCTACGAGCAGTACTTC
TRBD2	TRBJ2-7	TRBV5-1	.	CASSFTGTSGTESSYEQYF	TGCGCCAGCAGCTTCACCGGGACTAGCGGGACGGAGAGCTCCTACGAGCAGTACTTC
.	TRBJ1-2	TRBV5-1	.	CASSLDGGPANYGYTF	TGCGCCAGCAGCTTGGATGGGGGCCCAGCTAACTATGGCTACACCTTC
TRBD1	TRBJ1-1	TRBV30	.	CAWSFGQGEAFF	TGTGCCTGGAGTTTTGGACAGGGAGAAGCTTTCTTT
TRBD2	TRBJ2-1	TRBV5-1	.	CASRLSLAGDNEQFF	TGCGCCAGCAGACTATCGCTAGCGGGCGACAATGAGCAGTTCTTC
.	TRBJ1-3	TRBV12-3/TRBV12-4	.	CASSRGGRDTIYF	TGTGCCAGCAGCCGGGGGGGCCGGGACACCATATATTTT
.	TRBJ2-1	TRBV20-1	.	CSASLGGKQFF	TGCAGTGCTAGTCTGGGCGGGAAGCAGTTCTTC
.	TRBJ1-1	TRBV25-1	.	CARALQGKNTEAFF	TGTGCCAGAGCTCTCCAGGGCAAGAACACTGAAGCTTTCTTT
.	TRBJ1-1	TRBV5-4	.	CASSFPLGNTEAFF	TGTGCCAGCAGCTTCCCCCTCGGGAACACTGAAGCTTTCTTT
.	TRBJ1-6	TRBV19	.	CASTNRGGGSYNSPLHF	TGTGCCAGTACTAACCGGGGGGGTGGATCCTATAATTCACCCCTCCACTTT
TRBD1	TRBJ2-5	TRBV9	.	CATSRDSQETQYF	TGTGCCACCTCCCGGGACAGCCAAGAGACCCAGTACTTC
TRBD1	TRBJ1-3	TRBV9	.	CASSPNTGAAGNTIYF	TGTGCCAGCAGCCCTAATACAGGGGCAGCGGGAAACACCATATATTTT